This T cell receptor (beta chain) appears in the sequencing data of a study of T cell responses to AZD1222 COVID-19 vaccine. The study, taken as a whole, reports: Regions 160-218 and 743-854 dominated among vaccine-associated CD4 TCRs spanning spike. Close to half of all spike-specific TCRs reportedly target regions of the variants that are unmutated.

Sequencing used immunoSEQ multiplex PCR; TCRdb keeps in-frame clones, though not all of them. The table shows roughly 150,000 clones, with around 88% occurring only once. As for this clone: The antigen is not known.

Trimming took off 1 base at V and 1 base at J, with 8 bases between the two ends. The CDR3 has 14 residues. Germline CDR1 and CDR2: LGHDT and YNNKEL (reference sequence). The receptor was isolated from an adult who received the AZD1222 COVID-19 vaccine. The genes are TRBV3-1 (or the pseudogene TRBV3-2) and TRBJ2-7; D call uncertain. Sequenced material: peripheral blood, taken 28 days after the second AZD1222 dose. The CDR3 region is CASSQGTASYEQYF. CDR3 nucleotide sequence: TGTGCCAGCAGCCAAGGGACGGCTTCCTACGAGCAGTACTTC.